This T cell receptor (beta chain) was sequenced for a study of blood T cell repertoires in COVID-19. Study overall: Italy, Spain and the United States were the sources of the convalescent and acute COVID-19 samples. T cells, B-cell-depleted T cells, or PBMCs provided the cDNA or gDNA that served as material.

The junction had 15 bases not matched to a gene; V was cut back by 0 bases and J by 2 bases. CDR3 length: 20 residues. Germline lookup yields CDR1 MGHRA and CDR2 YSYEKL. As originally analysed: The assay estimated nucleated cells by amplifying reference gene primers. Only in-frame clones appear in the TCRdb table, and some are missing; sequencing was by immunoSEQ multiplex PCR. V and J calls and clone size come straight from that table; D and trimming were deduced from the DNA. The sample shows under 150,000 clones, 85% to 90% of them seen only once. This clone appeared a few times. This rearrangement joins TRBV4-1 to TRBJ1-3, with 8 bases that match TRBD1. The clonotype originates from a woman aged 45-65 years with acute or convalescent COVID-19. The specimen sequenced was peripheral blood. CDR3 sequence: CASSQDGTGGRVGAGNTIYF. The CDR3 nucleotides are TGCGCCAGCAGCCAAGATGGGACAGGTGGCCGGGTTGGGGCTGGAAACACCATATATTTT.